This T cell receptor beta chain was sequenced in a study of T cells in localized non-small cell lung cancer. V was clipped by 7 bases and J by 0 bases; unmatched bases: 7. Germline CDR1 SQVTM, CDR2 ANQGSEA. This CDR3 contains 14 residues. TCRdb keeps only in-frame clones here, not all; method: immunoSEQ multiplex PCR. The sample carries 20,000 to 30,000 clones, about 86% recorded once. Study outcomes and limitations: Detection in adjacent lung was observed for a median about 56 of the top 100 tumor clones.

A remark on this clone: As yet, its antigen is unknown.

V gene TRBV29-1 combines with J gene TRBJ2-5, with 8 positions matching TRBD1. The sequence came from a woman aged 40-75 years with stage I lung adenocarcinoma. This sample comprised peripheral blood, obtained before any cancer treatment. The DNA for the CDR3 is TGCAGCGCACGACAGGGGACGTACCAAGAGACCCAGTACTTC. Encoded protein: CSARQGTYQETQYF.